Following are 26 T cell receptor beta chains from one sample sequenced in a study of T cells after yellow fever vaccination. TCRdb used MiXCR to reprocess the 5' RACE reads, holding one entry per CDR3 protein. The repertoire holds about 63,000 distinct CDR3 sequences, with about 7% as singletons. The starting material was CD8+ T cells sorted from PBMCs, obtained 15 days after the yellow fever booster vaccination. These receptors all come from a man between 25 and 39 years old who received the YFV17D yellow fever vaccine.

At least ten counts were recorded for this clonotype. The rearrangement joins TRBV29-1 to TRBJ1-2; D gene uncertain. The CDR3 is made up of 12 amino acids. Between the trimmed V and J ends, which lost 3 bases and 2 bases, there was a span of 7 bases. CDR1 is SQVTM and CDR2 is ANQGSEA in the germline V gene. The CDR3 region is CSVEDENYGYTF. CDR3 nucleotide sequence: TGCAGCGTTGAGGATGAGAACTATGGCTACACCTTC.

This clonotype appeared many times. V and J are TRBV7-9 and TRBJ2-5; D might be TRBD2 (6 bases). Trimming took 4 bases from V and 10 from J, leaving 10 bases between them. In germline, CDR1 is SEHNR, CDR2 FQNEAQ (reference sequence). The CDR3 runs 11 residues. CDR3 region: CASSYHGGQYF. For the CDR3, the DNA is TGTGCCAGCAGCTACCACGGGGGCCAGTACTTC.

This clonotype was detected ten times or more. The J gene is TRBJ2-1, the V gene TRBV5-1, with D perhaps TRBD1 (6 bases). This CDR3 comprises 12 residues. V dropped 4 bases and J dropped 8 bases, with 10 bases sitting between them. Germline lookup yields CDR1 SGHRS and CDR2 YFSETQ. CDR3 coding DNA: TGCGCCAGCAGCCTCGCAGGGGATGAGCAGTTCTTC. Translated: CASSLAGDEQFF.

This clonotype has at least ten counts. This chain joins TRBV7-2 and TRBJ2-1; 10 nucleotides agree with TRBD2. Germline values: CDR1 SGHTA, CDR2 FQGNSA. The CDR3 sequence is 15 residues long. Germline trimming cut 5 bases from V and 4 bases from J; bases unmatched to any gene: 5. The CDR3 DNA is TGTGCCAGCAGCATGTTACTAGCGGGATACAATGAGCAGTTCTTC. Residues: CASSMLLAGYNEQFF.

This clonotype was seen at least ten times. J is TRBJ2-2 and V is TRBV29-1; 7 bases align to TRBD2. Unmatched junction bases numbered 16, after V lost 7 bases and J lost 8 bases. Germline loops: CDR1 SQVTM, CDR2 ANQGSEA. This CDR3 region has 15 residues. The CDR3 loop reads CSAVGLAAERGELFF. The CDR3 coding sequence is TGCAGCGCTGTCGGGCTAGCGGCTGAACGTGGGGAGCTGTTTTTT.

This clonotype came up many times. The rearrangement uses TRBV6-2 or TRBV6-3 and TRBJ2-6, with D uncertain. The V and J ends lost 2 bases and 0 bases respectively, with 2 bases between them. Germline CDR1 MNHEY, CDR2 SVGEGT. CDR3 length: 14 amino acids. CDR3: CASSYNSGANVLTF. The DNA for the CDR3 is TGTGCCAGCAGTTACAACTCTGGGGCCAACGTCCTGACTTTC.

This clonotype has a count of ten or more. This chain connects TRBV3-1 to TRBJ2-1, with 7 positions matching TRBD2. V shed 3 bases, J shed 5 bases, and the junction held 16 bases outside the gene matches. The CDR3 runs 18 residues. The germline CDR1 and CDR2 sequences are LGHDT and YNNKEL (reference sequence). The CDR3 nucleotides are TGTGCCAGCAGCCACCGGACTAGTCCTGGACCGACCAACAATGAGCAGTTCTTC. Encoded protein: CASSHRTSPGPTNNEQFF.

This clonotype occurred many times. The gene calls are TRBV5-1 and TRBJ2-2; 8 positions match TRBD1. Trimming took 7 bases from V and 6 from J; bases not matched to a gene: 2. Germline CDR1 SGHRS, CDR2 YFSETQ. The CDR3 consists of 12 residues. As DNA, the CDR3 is TGCGCCAGCCGACAGGGGTCCGGGGAGCTGTTTTTT. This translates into CASRQGSGELFF. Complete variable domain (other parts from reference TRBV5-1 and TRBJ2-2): KAGVTQTPRYLIKTRGQQVTLSCSPISGHRSVSWYQQTPGQGLQFLFEYFSETQRNKGNFPGRFSGRQFSNSRSEMNVSTLELGDSALYLCASRQGSGELFFGEGSRLTVL.

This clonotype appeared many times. The chain's CDR3 is CASSPNSEKSSYEQYF. CDR3 sequence (DNA): TGCGCCAGCAGCCCGAACTCGGAGAAGTCCTCCTACGAGCAGTACTTC. The chain recombines TRBV5-1 with TRBJ2-7, with D hard to call. Trimming stripped 4 bases from V and 0 bases from J, with 17 bases between. The CDR3 loop spans 16 amino acids. Germline CDR1 and CDR2: SGHRS and YFSETQ.

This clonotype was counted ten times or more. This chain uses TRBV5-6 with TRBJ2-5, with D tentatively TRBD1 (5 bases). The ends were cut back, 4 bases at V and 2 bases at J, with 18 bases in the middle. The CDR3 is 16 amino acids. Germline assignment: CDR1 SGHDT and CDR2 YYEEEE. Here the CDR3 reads CASSQNPDSLQETQYF. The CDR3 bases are TGTGCCAGCAGCCAAAATCCCGACAGTCTGCAAGAGACCCAGTACTTC.

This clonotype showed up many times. The CDR3 DNA reads as TGTGCCAGCAGTTACTTGGGTGGCACCTACGAGCAGTACTTC. Its translation is CASSYLGGTYEQYF. The chain combines TRBV5-4 with TRBJ2-7, with D uncertain. The V gene lost 5 bases and the J gene lost 2 bases, with 14 bases spanning the gap. The CDR3 extends over 14 amino acids. CDR1 is SGHNT, CDR2 YYREEE, per germline (reference sequence).

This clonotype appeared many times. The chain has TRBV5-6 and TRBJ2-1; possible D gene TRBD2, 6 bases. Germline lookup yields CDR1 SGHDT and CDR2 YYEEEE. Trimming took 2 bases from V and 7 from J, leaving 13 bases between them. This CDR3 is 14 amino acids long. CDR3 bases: TGTGCCAGCAGCTTACGACTAGATTTTAATGAGCAGTTCTTC. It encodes CASSLRLDFNEQFF.

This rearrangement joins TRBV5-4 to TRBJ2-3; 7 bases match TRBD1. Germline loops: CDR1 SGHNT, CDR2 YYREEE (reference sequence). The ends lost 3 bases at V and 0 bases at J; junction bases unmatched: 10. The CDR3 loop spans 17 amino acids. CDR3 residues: CASSSDRPQTSTDTQYF. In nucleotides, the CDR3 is TGTGCCAGCAGCTCGGACAGGCCTCAAACAAGCACAGATACGCAGTATTTT.

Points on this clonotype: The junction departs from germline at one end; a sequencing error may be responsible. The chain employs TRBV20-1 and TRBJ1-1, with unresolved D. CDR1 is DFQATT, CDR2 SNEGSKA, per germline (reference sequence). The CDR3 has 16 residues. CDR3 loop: CSARVFSSWGNIEAFF. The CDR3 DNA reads TGCAGTGCTAGAGTTTTTTCTTCGTGGGGAAACATTGAAGCTTTCTTT.

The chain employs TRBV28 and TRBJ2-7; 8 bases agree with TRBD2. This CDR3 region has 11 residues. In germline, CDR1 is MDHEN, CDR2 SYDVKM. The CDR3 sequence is CSTSGSYEQYF. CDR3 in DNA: TGTTCTACTAGCGGCTCCTACGAGCAGTACTTC.

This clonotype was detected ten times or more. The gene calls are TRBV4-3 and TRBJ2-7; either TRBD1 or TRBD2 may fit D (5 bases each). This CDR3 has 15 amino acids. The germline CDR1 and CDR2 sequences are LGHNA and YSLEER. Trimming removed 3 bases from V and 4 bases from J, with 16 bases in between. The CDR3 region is CASSHTPGPYYEQYF. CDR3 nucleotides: TGCGCCAGCAGCCACACTCCGGGACCCTATTACGAGCAGTACTTC.

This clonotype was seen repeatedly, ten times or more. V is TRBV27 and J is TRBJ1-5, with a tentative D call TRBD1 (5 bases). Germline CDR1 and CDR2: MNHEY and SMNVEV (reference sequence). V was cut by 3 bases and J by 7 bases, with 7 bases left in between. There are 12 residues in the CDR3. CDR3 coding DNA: TGTGCCAGCAGTTTCCCAGGGCAGCCCCAGCATTTT. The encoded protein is CASSFPGQPQHF.

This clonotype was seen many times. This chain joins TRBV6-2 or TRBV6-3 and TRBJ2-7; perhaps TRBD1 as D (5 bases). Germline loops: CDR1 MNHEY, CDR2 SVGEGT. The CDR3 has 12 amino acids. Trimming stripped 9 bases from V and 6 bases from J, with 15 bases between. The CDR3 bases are TGTGCCAGTTCCTACACAGGAGCCGAGCAGTACTTC. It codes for CASSYTGAEQYF.

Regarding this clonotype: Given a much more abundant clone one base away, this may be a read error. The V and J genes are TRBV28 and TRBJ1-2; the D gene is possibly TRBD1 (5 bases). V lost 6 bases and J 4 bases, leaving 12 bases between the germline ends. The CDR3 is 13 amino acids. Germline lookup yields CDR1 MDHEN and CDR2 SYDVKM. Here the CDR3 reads CASREGEGYGYTF. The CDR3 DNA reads TGTGCCAGCAGGGAAGGGGAAGGCTATGGCTACACCTTC.

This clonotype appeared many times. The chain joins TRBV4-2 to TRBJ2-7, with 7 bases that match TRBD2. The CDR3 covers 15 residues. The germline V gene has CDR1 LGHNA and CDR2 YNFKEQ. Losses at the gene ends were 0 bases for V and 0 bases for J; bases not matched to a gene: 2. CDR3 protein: CASSQEAGDSYEQYF. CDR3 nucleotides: TGTGCCAGCAGCCAAGAGGCGGGGGACTCCTACGAGCAGTACTTC.

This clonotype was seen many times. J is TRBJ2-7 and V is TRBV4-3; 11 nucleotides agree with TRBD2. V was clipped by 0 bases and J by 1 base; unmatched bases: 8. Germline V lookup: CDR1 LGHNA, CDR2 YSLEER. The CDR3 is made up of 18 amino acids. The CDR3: CASSQDTGIAGGSYEQYF. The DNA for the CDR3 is TGCGCCAGCAGCCAAGATACGGGGATAGCGGGAGGGTCCTACGAGCAGTACTTC.

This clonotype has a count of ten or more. CDR3: CASSLGPGGYTGELFF. In DNA form, the CDR3 reads TGCGCCAGCAGCTTGGGGCCGGGCGGCTACACCGGGGAGCTGTTTTTT. This rearrangement joins TRBV5-1 to TRBJ2-2; D is undetermined. Germline V gene sequence: CDR1 SGHRS, CDR2 YFSETQ. The V and J ends lost 0 bases and 3 bases respectively, with 12 bases between them. This CDR3 has 16 amino acids.

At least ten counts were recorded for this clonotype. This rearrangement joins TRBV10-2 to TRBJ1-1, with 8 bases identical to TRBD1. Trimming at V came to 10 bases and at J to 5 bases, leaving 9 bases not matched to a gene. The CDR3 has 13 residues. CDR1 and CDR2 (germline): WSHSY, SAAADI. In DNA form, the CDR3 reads TGCGCCACCGCCGGGACAGGAGGGACTGAAGCTTTCTTT. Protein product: CATAGTGGTEAFF.

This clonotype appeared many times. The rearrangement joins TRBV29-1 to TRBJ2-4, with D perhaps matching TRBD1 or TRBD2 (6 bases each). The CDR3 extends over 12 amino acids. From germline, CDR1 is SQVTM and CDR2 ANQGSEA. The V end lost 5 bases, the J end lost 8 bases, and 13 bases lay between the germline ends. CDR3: CSVRLEGDIQYF. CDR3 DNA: TGCAGCGTTCGACTAGAGGGGGACATTCAGTACTTC. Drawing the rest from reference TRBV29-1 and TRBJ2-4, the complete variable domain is SAVISQKPSRDICQRGTSLTIQCQVDSQVTMMFWYRQQPGQSLTLIATANQGSEATYESGFVIDKFPISRPNLTFSTLTVSNMSPEDSSIYLCSVRLEGDIQYFGAGTRLSVL.

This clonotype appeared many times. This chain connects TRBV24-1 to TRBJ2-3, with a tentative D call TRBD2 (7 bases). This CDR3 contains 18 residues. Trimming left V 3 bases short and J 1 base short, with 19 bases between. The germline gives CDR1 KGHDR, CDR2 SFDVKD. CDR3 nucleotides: TGTGCCACCAGTGATACCTCCGGACTAGGGGGGGGCACAGATACGCAGTATTTT. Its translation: CATSDTSGLGGGTDTQYF.

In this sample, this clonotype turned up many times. The CDR3 nucleotides read TGTGCCATCAGCCTAGCGGGAGACAATGAGCAGTTCTTC. This encodes CAISLAGDNEQFF. The chain couples TRBV10-3 to TRBJ2-1, with TRBD2 matching over 10 bases. CDR1 and CDR2 (germline): ENHRY, SYGVKD. The CDR3 length is 13 residues. Trimming took 6 bases from V and 5 from J; bases not matched to a gene: 1.